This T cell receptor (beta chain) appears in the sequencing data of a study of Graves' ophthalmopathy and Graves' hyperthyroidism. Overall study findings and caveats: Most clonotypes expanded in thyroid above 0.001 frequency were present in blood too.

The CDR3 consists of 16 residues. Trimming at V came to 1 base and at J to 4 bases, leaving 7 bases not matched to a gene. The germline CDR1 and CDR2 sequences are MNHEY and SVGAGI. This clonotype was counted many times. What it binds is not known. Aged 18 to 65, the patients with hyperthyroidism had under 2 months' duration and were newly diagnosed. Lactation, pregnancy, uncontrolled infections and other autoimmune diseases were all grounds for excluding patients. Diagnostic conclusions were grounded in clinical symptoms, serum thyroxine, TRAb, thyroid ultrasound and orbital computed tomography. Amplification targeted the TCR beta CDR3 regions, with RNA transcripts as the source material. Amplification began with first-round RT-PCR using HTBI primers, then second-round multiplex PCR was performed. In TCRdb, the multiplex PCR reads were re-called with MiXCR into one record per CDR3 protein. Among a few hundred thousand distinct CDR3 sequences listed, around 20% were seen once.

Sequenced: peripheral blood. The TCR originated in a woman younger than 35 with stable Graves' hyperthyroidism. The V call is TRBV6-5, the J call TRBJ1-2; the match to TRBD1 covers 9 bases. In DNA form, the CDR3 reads TGTGCCAGCAGTTACTTAAGACAGGGGGGATTCTATGGCTACACCTTC. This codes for CASSYLRQGGFYGYTF.